A single sample gave rise to the 21 T cell receptor beta chains below, sequenced in a study of T cells in Graves' hyperthyroidism and ophthalmopathy. RNA transcripts served as the template for amplifying TCR beta CDR3 regions. First-round RT-PCR targeting the TCR CDR3 was performed with the HTBI primer set. TCRdb reprocessed the multiplex PCR reads via MiXCR and lists one record per CDR3 protein. The sample lists around 250,000 distinct CDR3 sequences; roughly 14% were seen once. The sample comprised blood. The receptors originated from a woman between 40 and 50 years old with Graves' hyperthyroidism that later progressed to Graves' ophthalmopathy.

At least ten counts were recorded for this clonotype. The genes are TRBV3-1 and TRBJ2-1; 9 positions match TRBD2. This CDR3 contains 16 residues. The germline CDR1 and CDR2 sequences are LGHDT and YNNKEL (reference sequence). The junction had 10 bases not matched to a gene; V was cut back by 3 bases and J by 7 bases. The CDR3 bases are TGTGCCAGCAGCCATGGCGGGAGGGCCTTTTGGAATGAGCAGTTCTTC. Its protein product is CASSHGGRAFWNEQFF.

CDR3 protein: CASRGGLASPSYEQYF. The CDR3 coding sequence is TGTGCCAGCAGGGGGGGACTAGCGTCGCCTTCCTACGAGCAGTACTTC. The chain uses TRBV28 and TRBJ2-7, with 10 bases lining up with TRBD2. The CDR3 covers 16 residues. Germline values: CDR1 MDHEN, CDR2 SYDVKM. Trimming removed 6 bases from V and 1 base from J; junction bases left unmatched: 9.

At least ten counts were recorded for this clonotype. The chain recombines TRBV20-1 with TRBJ1-1; no clear D gene. Germline V gene sequence: CDR1 DFQATT, CDR2 SNEGSKA (reference sequence). V lost 2 bases, J lost 0 bases, and 16 bases lay in between. CDR3 size: 16 residues. CDR3 DNA sequence: TGCAGTGCTAGAAGGACCGACAAATTTATGAACACTGAAGCTTTCTTT. Its protein is CSARRTDKFMNTEAFF.

This clonotype was counted at least ten times. This sequence joins TRBV9 and TRBJ1-1; no definite D call. The CDR3 has 13 residues. Looked up from germline, CDR1 is SGDLS and CDR2 is YYNGEE. The V end lost 2 bases, the J end lost 1 base, and 6 bases lay between the germline ends. CDR3 nucleotide sequence: TGTGCCAGCAGCGTCTCCTCGAACACTGAAGCTTTCTTT. Its protein product is CASSVSSNTEAFF.

This clonotype was found many times. The chain combines TRBV28 with TRBJ2-1, with 14 positions matching TRBD2. CDR1 and CDR2 from the germline V gene are MDHEN and SYDVKM. This CDR3 region has 16 residues. V gave up 2 bases and J gave up 4 bases; unmatched junction bases: 1. In DNA form, the CDR3 reads TGTGCCAGCAGTTTAGGGACTAGCGGGAGTTACAATGAGCAGTTCTTC. Translating it yields CASSLGTSGSYNEQFF.

This chain connects TRBV6-6 to TRBJ2-3; D is undetermined. Trimming cost V 0 bases and J 7 bases, with 14 bases left between them. CDR1 MNHNY and CDR2 SVGAGI come from the germline V gene (reference sequence). The CDR3 has 15 residues. The CDR3 DNA reads as TGTGCCAGCAGTTACTCGATATCTGGGCAGAATACGCAGTATTTT. Translation gives CASSYSISGQNTQYF.

CDR3 sequence reads: CASGPSWGLGQPQHF. CDR3 DNA sequence: TGTGCCAGCGGACCTAGCTGGGGTTTAGGCCAGCCCCAGCATTTT. The V gene is TRBV28, the J gene TRBJ1-5; no reliable D call. V lost 8 bases to trimming and J lost 7 bases, with 21 bases between them. Germline V CDR1 and CDR2: MDHEN, SYDVKM. CDR3 length: 15 amino acids.

To note about this clonotype: With a much larger clone just one base away, this may be a read error. The genes are TRBV6-1 and TRBJ2-3, with D possibly TRBD2 on 5 matching bases. This CDR3 region has 16 residues. Per germline, CDR1 MNHNS and CDR2 SASEGT. CDR3 nucleotide sequence: TGTGCCTGCAGTGAAGGTGTGGGATCGGGAACAGATACGCAGTATTTT. Amino acid sequence: CACSEGVGSGTDTQYF.

About this clonotype itself: It may be a read error: a sequence one base away is much more abundant. Likely a read error: the CDR3 ends without its conserved phenylalanine or tryptophan. This chain uses TRBV12-5 with TRBJ1-1; no firm D call. Germline assignment: CDR1 LGHNT and CDR2 FRNRAP. The CDR3 is 13 residues long. V was clipped by 0 bases and J by 7 bases, with 9 bases between them. In nucleotides, the CDR3 is TGTGCTAGTGGTTTGGTATCAACTGGTGAAGCTTTCTCT. This codes for CASGLVSTGEAFS.

V usage is TRBV14 and J usage is TRBJ2-7; TRBD1 is a possible D gene (6 bases). V was trimmed by 0 bases and J by 8 bases, leaving 17 bases between them. The germline V gene has CDR1 SGHDN and CDR2 FVKESK. This CDR3 has 15 amino acids. DNA for the CDR3: TGTGCCAGCAGCCAAGAATCCAGGGGAAAGGCCCAGCAGTACTTC. It specifies CASSQESRGKAQQYF.

Comment on this clonotype: A much larger clone lies one base from this, so it may be a read error. The chain joins TRBV20-1 to TRBJ2-1, with 7 bases fitting TRBD2. From germline, CDR1 is DFQATT and CDR2 SNEGSKA (reference sequence). The CDR3 contains 16 residues. CDR3 protein: CSGTKLLLSSYNEQFF. The CDR3, as DNA: TGCAGCGGGACTAAACTTCTATTGAGCTCCTACAATGAGCAGTTCTTC.

The table lists this clonotype with many counts. The chain combines TRBV30 with TRBJ2-4, with 7 bases matching TRBD2. V shed 5 bases, J shed 2 bases, and the junction held 21 bases outside the gene matches. The length of the CDR3 is 19 residues. CDR1 is GTSNPN and CDR2 is SVGIG in the germline V gene (reference sequence). The chain's CDR3 is CAWRQPGAGIRRTKNIQYF. CDR3 DNA: TGTGCCTGGCGACAACCGGGAGCGGGAATCAGAAGGACCAAAAACATTCAGTACTTC. The full variable domain, with the rest looked up from reference TRBV30 and TRBJ2-4, is SQTIHQWPATLVQPVGSPLSLECTVEGTSNPNLYWYRQAAGRGLQLLFYSVGIGQISSEVPQNLSASRPQDRQFILSSKKLLLSDSGFYLCAWRQPGAGIRRTKNIQYFGAGTRLSVL.

This clonotype was seen ten or more times. The chain recombines TRBV5-8 with TRBJ2-7, with D perhaps TRBD1 (6 bases). Trimming took off 3 bases at V and 2 bases at J, with 15 bases between the two ends. The CDR3 has 15 amino acids. Germline V gives CDR1 SGHTS, CDR2 YDEGEE. The CDR3 protein is CASSSRRGVAYEQYF. The CDR3 coding sequence is TGTGCCAGCAGCTCTCGCAGGGGAGTAGCCTACGAGCAGTACTTC.

Points on this clonotype: As the CDR3 is not closed by the conserved phenylalanine or tryptophan, this likely results from a read error. The chain carries TRBV9 and TRBJ2-3; TRBD2 matches at 14 bases. Trimming cost V 0 bases and J 3 bases; bases outside gene matches: 9. The CDR3 spans 19 residues. Germline lookup yields CDR1 SGDLS and CDR2 YYNGEE. CDR3 in DNA: TGTGCCAGCAGCGTAGCTACAGGGACTAGCGGGAGATGGACAGATACGCAGTATTGT. This sequence encodes CASSVATGTSGRWTDTQYC.

This clonotype was seen repeatedly, ten times or more. The rearrangement joins TRBV6-5 to TRBJ2-7, with unresolved D. V was clipped by 0 bases and J by 2 bases, with 5 bases between them. The CDR3 covers 13 residues. Germline V lookup: CDR1 MNHEY, CDR2 SVGAGI. CDR3 bases: TGTGCCAGCAGTTACTCTTCGACCTACGAGCAGTACTTC. Encoded protein: CASSYSSTYEQYF.

The chain uses TRBV30 and TRBJ2-3, with D tentatively TRBD1 (5 bases). Trimming removed 1 base from V and 1 base from J, with 9 bases in between. Germline assignment: CDR1 GTSNPN and CDR2 SVGIG (reference sequence). The CDR3 length is 14 residues. The CDR3 reads CAWSGGRGTDTQYF. Here the CDR3 DNA reads TGTGCCTGGAGTGGGGGCCGGGGCACAGATACGCAGTATTTT.

This clonotype occurred many times. V is TRBV7-2 and J is TRBJ2-7; D ambiguous. The V end lost 5 bases, the J end lost 7 bases, and 18 bases lay between the germline ends. The CDR3 covers 14 residues. Per germline, CDR1 SGHTA and CDR2 FQGNSA. The CDR3 sequence: CASSRMAERREQYF. CDR3 DNA: TGTGCCAGCAGCCGTATGGCGGAAAGGAGAGAGCAGTACTTC.

The chain joins TRBV3-1 to TRBJ2-2; D possibly corresponds to TRBD2 (6 bases). The CDR3 spans 17 residues. Per germline, CDR1 LGHDT and CDR2 YNNKEL (reference sequence). Trimming removed 4 bases from V and 6 bases from J, with 21 bases in between. Here the CDR3 DNA reads TGTGCCAGCAGCCTGCTAGCGACAAGGATAATGTCCGGGGAGCTGTTTTTT. Translated: CASSLLATRIMSGELFF.

A word on this clonotype: Its ends do not fully match the called genes, so a read error is possible. This chain connects TRBV11-2 to TRBJ2-3, with D possibly TRBD2 on 6 matching bases. The CDR3 consists of 18 residues. CDR1 and CDR2 (germline): SGHAT, FQNNGV. The chain's CDR3 is CASSSKQLAGVSRDTQYF. The CDR3 bases are TGTGCCAGCAGCTCCAAGCAACTAGCTGGAGTGAGCAGAGATACGCAGTATTTT.

This clonotype was found many times. This chain's CDR3 is CASSYSKSARMTNEKLFF. The CDR3, as DNA: TGTGCCAGCAGTTACTCGAAGTCGGCCAGAATGACTAATGAAAAACTGTTTTTT. The chain carries TRBV6-5 and TRBJ1-4; D uncertain. V dropped 0 bases and J dropped 2 bases, with 16 bases sitting between them. The germline CDR1 and CDR2 sequences are MNHEY and SVGAGI. CDR3 length: 18 amino acids.

This clonotype has a count of ten or more. The chain joins TRBV15 to TRBJ1-2, with 7 bases lining up with TRBD1. J was trimmed by 4 bases and V by 5 bases; bases with no gene match: 13. The CDR3 runs to 16 residues. CDR1 is LNHNV and CDR2 is YYDKDF in the germline V gene (reference sequence). CDR3 amino acids: CATSGFDRENPYGYTF. In DNA, the CDR3 is TGTGCCACCAGCGGGTTTGACAGGGAAAATCCCTATGGCTACACCTTC. The entire variable domain, with the rest obtained from reference TRBV15 and TRBJ1-2, is as follows: DAMVIQNPRYQVTQFGKPVTLSCSQTLNHNVMYWYQQKSSQAPKLLFHYYDKDFNNEADTPDNFQSRRPNTSFCFLDIRSPGLGDTAMYLCATSGFDRENPYGYTFGSGTRLTVV.